One and the same sample provided the 21 T cell receptor beta chains below, sequenced in a study of cytomegalovirus exposure and HLA in healthy donors. Researchers ran the PCR with 60 Vbeta and 13 Jbeta primers. Data came from immunoSEQ multiplex PCR; TCRdb stores just in-frame clones and leaves some out. This table has 150,000 to 250,000 clones, roughly 85% appearing once. Sequenced sample: PBMCs. Every receptor here comes from a woman between 50 and 59 years old in good health and CMV-seronegative.

The rearrangement uses TRBV27 and TRBJ1-4; D call uncertain. Germline CDR1 reads MNHEY; CDR2 reads SMNVEV (reference sequence). V was pared by 4 bases and J by 0 bases, with 3 bases between. The CDR3 covers 13 residues. This CDR3 is CASSSATNEKLFF. The CDR3, as DNA: TGTGCCAGCAGTTCGGCAACTAATGAAAAACTGTTTTTT.

The CDR3 loop reads CSVRWNRNTEAFF. CDR3 DNA: TGCAGCGTTAGGTGGAACAGGAACACTGAAGCTTTCTTT. The chain recombines TRBV29-1 with TRBJ1-1; D is uncertain. Germline V gene lookup returns CDR1 SQVTM and CDR2 ANQGSEA. The CDR3 extends over 13 amino acids. The V and J ends lost 5 bases and 1 base respectively, with 11 bases between them.

This clone came up once. The J gene is TRBJ1-2, the V gene TRBV19; 8 bases are a match to TRBD1. Losses at the gene ends were 3 bases for V and 2 bases for J; bases not matched to a gene: 2. CDR1 is LNHDA and CDR2 is SQIVND in the germline V gene (reference sequence). The CDR3 spans 14 residues. DNA of the CDR3: TGTGCCAGTAGTATGCGGGACAGGAACTATGGCTACACCTTC. Translation gives CASSMRDRNYGYTF.

J is TRBJ2-7 and V is TRBV7-6; TRBD2 matches at 12 bases. Per germline, CDR1 SGHVS and CDR2 FNYEAQ. J was trimmed by 1 base and V by 4 bases; bases with no gene match: 2. The CDR3 length is 15 residues. The CDR3 DNA is TGTGCCAGCAGCTACCTAGCGGGAGGGTCCTACGAGCAGTACTTC. Encoded protein: CASSYLAGGSYEQYF. Together with reference TRBV7-6 and TRBJ2-7, the CDR3 gives the full variable domain: GAGVSQSPRYKVTKRGQDVALRCDPISGHVSLYWYRQALGQGPEFLTYFNYEAQQDKSGLPNDRFSAERPEGSISTLTIQRTEQRDSAMYRCASSYLAGGSYEQYFGPGTRLTVT.

The chain couples TRBV27 to TRBJ2-3; D call uncertain. V gave up 3 bases and J gave up 2 bases, with 6 bases separating them. This CDR3 comprises 13 residues. Germline values: CDR1 MNHEY, CDR2 SMNVEV (reference sequence). CDR3 region: CASSLIDTDTQYF. CDR3 bases: TGTGCCAGCAGTTTGATAGACACAGATACGCAGTATTTT.

The CDR3 region is CASSLDGRAGATETQYF. CDR3 bases: TGCGCCAGCAGCTTGGACGGCCGGGCGGGGGCAACGGAGACCCAGTACTTC. The chain links TRBV5-1 to TRBJ2-5; tentative D call: TRBD2 (7 bases). This CDR3 has 17 residues. Trimming cost V 0 bases and J 5 bases, with 20 bases left between them. Looked up from germline, CDR1 is SGHRS and CDR2 is YFSETQ.

This sequence joins TRBV5-6 and TRBJ1-5, with D unclear. Germline CDR1 reads SGHDT; CDR2 reads YYEEEE. The CDR3 has 16 amino acids. Trimming removed 0 bases from V and 0 bases from J, with 10 bases in between. CDR3 bases: TGTGCCAGCAGCTTGGGAGGTCACTTTAGCAATCAGCCCCAGCATTTT. Its translation is CASSLGGHFSNQPQHF. The full variable domain, its missing parts supplied by reference TRBV5-6 and TRBJ1-5, is DAGVTQSPTHLIKTRGQQVTLRCSPKSGHDTVSWYQQALGQGPQFIFQYYEEEERQRGNFPDRFSGHQFPNYSSELNVNALLLGDSALYLCASSLGGHFSNQPQHFGDGTRLSIL.

This clone has only one observation. The gene calls are TRBV5-1 and TRBJ2-3, with 12 nucleotides matching TRBD2. The germline V gene encodes CDR1 SGHRS and CDR2 YFSETQ. The CDR3 loop spans 19 amino acids. The V gene end was trimmed by 0 bases and the J gene end by 1 base; junction bases not matched to a gene: 9. The CDR3 DNA sequence: TGCGCCAGCAGCTTGGATGCTAGCGGGGGGGTCCGTGGCACAGATACGCAGTATTTT. Its protein is CASSLDASGGVRGTDTQYF.

CDR3 residues: CASSSEMGRRKETQYF. The CDR3 DNA reads TGTGCCAGCTCTTCCGAGATGGGGAGGAGGAAAGAGACCCAGTACTTC. The rearrangement uses TRBV18 and TRBJ2-5; TRBD2 is a possible D gene (6 bases). This CDR3 spans 16 amino acids. Trimming took off 6 bases at V and 3 bases at J, with 20 bases between the two ends. The germline CDR1 and CDR2 sequences are KGHSH and LQKENI.

This clone was observed once. The junction departs from the called germline gene at one end, perhaps through a read error. The V call is TRBV7-9, the J call TRBJ1-2, with TRBD1 matching over 9 bases. CDR3 length equals 15 residues. Germline V lookup: CDR1 SEHNR, CDR2 FQNEAQ (reference sequence). Here the CDR3 reads CSSSLGTGKGYGYTF. The CDR3 DNA follows: TGTTCCAGCAGCCTCGGGACAGGGAAGGGGTATGGCTACACCTTC.

The chain couples TRBV7-5 to TRBJ2-7; TRBD2 reflects the table's D call only, with no check against the DNA. TRBV7-5 is a pseudogene. The CDR3 spans 17 residues. CDR3 in DNA: TGTGTCAGAAGTCCCCTAGCGGGAGACCTACTTTCCTACGAGCAGTACTTC. It yields the protein CVRSPLAGDLLSYEQYF.

The chain recombines TRBV20-1 with TRBJ1-1; D is unclear. There are 11 residues in the CDR3. With 6 bases removed from V and 6 bases from J, the gap between germline ends came to 11 bases. Germline CDR1 reads DFQATT; CDR2 reads SNEGSKA (reference sequence). CDR3 region: CSAKRVSEAFF. DNA for the CDR3: TGCAGTGCAAAGAGGGTATCTGAAGCTTTCTTT.

V usage is TRBV4-3 and J usage is TRBJ2-1, with 7 bases matching TRBD2. V shed 6 bases and J 8 bases; nucleotides not matched to a gene: 16. This CDR3 region has 16 residues. The V gene's germline CDR1 is LGHNA and CDR2 YSLEER. The CDR3, as DNA: TGCGCCAGCAGTCCCACTGGTTTAGCGGGTCTTGATGAGCAGTTCTTC. Its translation: CASSPTGLAGLDEQFF.

This chain uses TRBV11-2 with TRBJ2-1; D is unclear. CDR3 length: 15 residues. The ends were cut back, 1 base at V and 3 bases at J, with 10 bases in the middle. Germline V gene data show CDR1 as SGHAT and CDR2 as FQNNGV. CDR3 sequence reads: CASSLVANVYNEQFF. The CDR3 DNA is TGTGCCAGCAGCTTAGTAGCTAACGTCTACAATGAGCAGTTCTTC. The entire variable domain, with the rest obtained from reference TRBV11-2 and TRBJ2-1, is as follows: EAGVAQSPRYKIIEKRQSVAFWCNPISGHATLYWYQQILGQGPKLLIQFQNNGVVDDSQLPKDRFSAERLKGVDSTLKIQPAKLEDSAVYLCASSLVANVYNEQFFGPGTRLTVL.

The rearrangement uses TRBV11-3 and TRBJ2-1, with 7 bases aligning to TRBD1. The CDR3 consists of 15 residues. Germline CDR1 reads SGHNT; CDR2 reads YENEEA. V gave up 5 bases and J gave up 10 bases; unmatched junction bases: 14. Here the CDR3 DNA reads TGTGCCAGCAGCGGCCCATTAAGGGGGCTGGGGGAGCAGTTCTTC. Translation gives CASSGPLRGLGEQFF.

The rearrangement links TRBV19 to TRBJ1-2; D gene ambiguous. The CDR3 has 14 amino acids. Trimming took 3 bases from V and 6 from J, leaving 14 bases between them. Germline V CDR1 and CDR2: LNHDA, SQIVND (reference sequence). Here the CDR3 reads CASSISRQRHGYTF. The CDR3 nucleotides are TGTGCCAGTAGTATCTCCCGACAACGGCATGGCTACACCTTC.

The chain joins TRBV5-1 to TRBJ2-1, with TRBD2 matching over 8 bases. V trimming: 1 base; J trimming: 4 bases; junction bases outside the gene matches: 4. The CDR3 spans 15 residues. Germline V lookup: CDR1 SGHRS, CDR2 YFSETQ. CDR3 DNA: TGCGCCAGCAGCTTGAGCGGGGGCCGGTACAATGAGCAGTTCTTC. This translates into CASSLSGGRYNEQFF.

This clone was seen just once. This chain joins TRBV14 and TRBJ2-7; no definite D call. Germline CDR1 is SGHDN and CDR2 is FVKESK. V was pared by 0 bases and J by 2 bases, with 8 bases between. The CDR3 loop spans 14 amino acids. The CDR3 spells CASSQDGNTYEQYF. CDR3 in DNA: TGTGCCAGCAGCCAAGATGGCAATACCTACGAGCAGTACTTC.

This clone was found a few times. The CDR3 protein is CASTGTGRAFF. DNA for the CDR3: TGTGCCAGCACCGGGACAGGGAGAGCTTTCTTT. The chain links TRBV7-9 to TRBJ1-1; 9 nucleotides match TRBD1. This CDR3 contains 11 residues. Germline loops: CDR1 SEHNR, CDR2 FQNEAQ (reference sequence). Losses at the gene ends were 7 bases for V and 10 bases for J; bases not matched to a gene: 4.

V and J are TRBV9 and TRBJ2-3; 7 positions match TRBD2. CDR1 SGDLS and CDR2 YYNGEE come from the germline V gene. J gave up 1 base and V 1 base, and 0 bases lay outside the gene matches. The CDR3 has 14 amino acids. For the CDR3, the DNA is TGTGCCAGCAGCGTACTAGCGGGCACAGATACGCAGTATTTT. This translates into CASSVLAGTDTQYF.

The V gene is TRBV7-2, the J gene TRBJ2-5, with TRBD2 matching over 9 bases. The J segment lost 4 bases and the V segment lost 5 bases, leaving 14 bases of the junction unmatched. CDR3 length: 17 residues. Germline loops: CDR1 SGHTA, CDR2 FQGNSA. The CDR3 DNA reads as TGTGCCAGCAGCCCCGAGTACGGGACTAGCCGGCCAGAGACCCAGTACTTC. As protein: CASSPEYGTSRPETQYF.